This T cell receptor (beta chain) was sequenced in a study of blood T cell repertoires in COVID-19. Study-level background: Samples representing acute and convalescent COVID-19 were sourced from the United States, Italy and Spain.

This CDR3 is 12 amino acids long. The V segment lost 0 bases and the J segment 12 bases; nucleotides outside the gene matches: 2. Germline V gives CDR1 MGHRA, CDR2 YSYEKL. How the authors handled the data: How many nucleated cells were present was estimated from reference gene primer amplification. Assay: immunoSEQ multiplex PCR; the TCRdb copy retains only in-frame clones and omits some. V and J calls and clone size follow that table, whereas D and trimming were derived from the DNA. The table shows about 250,000 clones, with approximately 89% occurring only once. This chain connects TRBV4-1 to TRBJ2-1; 7 positions match TRBD1. This receptor was identified in a woman in her 40s who had recovered from COVID-19. Sequences were obtained from peripheral blood. CDR3: CASSQEAGGQFF. CDR3 nucleotide sequence: TGCGCCAGCAGCCAAGAGGCAGGGGGGCAGTTCTTC.